This T cell receptor (beta chain) was captured in a study of technical replicates of blood from a handful of donors. The protocol was immunoSEQ multiplex PCR, while the TCRdb copy is restricted to in-frame clones and leaves out a portion. This table holds about 97,000 clones, about 95% found once. The CDR3 has 15 residues. The germline gives CDR1 SEHNR, CDR2 FQNEAQ (reference sequence). Losses at the gene ends were 2 bases for V and 4 bases for J; bases not matched to a gene: 4. The sequence was obtained from a human donor in good health. Sequenced sample: T cells isolated from PBMCs. The genes are TRBV7-9 and TRBJ2-2, with 7 bases identical to TRBD2. The CDR3 DNA reads TGTGCCAGCAGCTTATCCCCGGGAGGCACCGGGGAGCTGTTTTTT. Its translation: CASSLSPGGTGELFF. The full variable domain, with the rest looked up from reference TRBV7-9 and TRBJ2-2, is DTGVSQNPRHKITKRGQNVTFRCDPISEHNRLYWYRQTLGQGPEFLTYFQNEAQLEKSRLLSDRFSAERPKGSFSTLEIQRTEQGDSAMYLCASSLSPGGTGELFFGEGSRLTVL.